This TCR beta chain was profiled in a study of T cells in Graves' hyperthyroidism and ophthalmopathy. Uncontrolled infection, other autoimmune disease, pregnancy or lactation led to exclusion. The CDR3 has 14 amino acids. CDR1 is SNHLY, CDR2 FYNNEI, per germline. Trimming removed 8 bases from V and 3 bases from J; junction bases left unmatched: 10. This clonotype has a count of ten or more. RNA transcripts provided the source from which TCR beta CDR3 regions were amplified. TCR CDR3 regions were first amplified by RT-PCR with HTBI primers. TCRdb fed the multiplex PCR reads into MiXCR, producing one record per CDR3 protein. This table has hundreds of thousands of distinct CDR3 sequences, 15% to 20% appearing once.

Sequencing was carried out using blood. This sequence was found in a woman aged 35 to 49 with Graves' ophthalmopathy. The chain recombines TRBV2 with TRBJ2-7; 7 nucleotides match TRBD1. The CDR3 is CASEAGTGDYEQYF. CDR3 nucleotides: TGTGCCAGCGAAGCTGGAACAGGGGACTACGAGCAGTACTTC.